The source of this T cell receptor (beta chain) is a study of T cell changes during pregnancy in multiple sclerosis. Repertoires were generated with immunoSEQ multiplex PCR, while TCRdb's copy carries only in-frame clones and drops some. This sample yields about 55,000 clones, of which approximately 90% are seen a single time; 0.58% belongs to the top ten. The germline gives CDR1 LNHDA, CDR2 SQIVND (reference sequence). With V trimmed by 3 bases and J by 7 bases, 8 bases remained unmatched. The CDR3 consists of 16 residues. This TCR was recovered from a female donor with multiple sclerosis, enrolled in a pregnancy study. This sample comprised CD4+ T cells from peripheral blood mononuclear cells, obtained in the first trimester of pregnancy. This chain joins TRBV19 and TRBJ1-4; 10 bases agree with TRBD1. CDR3 bases: TGTGCCAGTAGTATCGTGACAGGGGGCGCGAGTGAAAAACTGTTTTTT. It translates to CASSIVTGGASEKLFF. Supplemented by reference TRBV19 and TRBJ1-4, the full variable domain reads DGGITQSPKYLFRKEGQNVTLSCEQNLNHDAMYWYRQDPGQGLRLIYYSQIVNDFQKGDIAEGYSVSREKKESFPLTVTSAQKNPTAFYLCASSIVTGGASEKLFFGSGTQLSVL.